In its sample, the clone carrying this T cell receptor beta chain was seen a few times. The antigen remains undetermined. The study drew donors from healthy Caucasian individuals in Russia aged about 6 to 95. For the second PCR, which ran for 7 to 11 cycles, a sample-barcoded 5' primer and a J-beta primer mix were used. Each sample yielded at least 3 million CDR3-containing paired-end reads. TCRdb called the 5' RACE reads again in MiXCR, with one record for every CDR3 protein. The sample gives roughly 1.9 million distinct CDR3 sequences, approximately 40% of which show up once; roughly 24% is in the top ten. This sample is drawn from a study of blood T cells in healthy people across ages. General study points: Bulk PBMC profiling left naive and antigen-experienced comparisons inconclusive.

The ends were cut back, 0 bases at V and 0 bases at J, with 6 bases in the middle. CDR3 length equals 14 residues. Germline V CDR1 and CDR2: SGDLS, YYNGEE. The chain combines TRBV9 with TRBJ1-1; no definite D call. The receptor's source is a human donor in good health. The sample taken for sequencing was blood. CDR3 in amino acids: CASSVAAVNTEAFF. CDR3 sequence (DNA): TGTGCCAGCAGCGTAGCGGCGGTGAACACTGAAGCTTTCTTT.